In this sample, the clone carrying this TCR beta chain turned up many times. Its antigen is unidentified. This sample was included in a study of T cells in Graves' hyperthyroidism and ophthalmopathy. Whole-study context: Specimen type is peripheral blood, collected at initial diagnosis prior to any treatment.

This CDR3 has 12 residues. Trimming took 2 bases from V and 5 from J, leaving 5 bases between them. Predating any ophthalmopathy symptoms, the blood sample was taken at first hyperthyroidism diagnosis. Broader study findings: A model of 13 V-J pairs discriminated ophthalmopathy from stable hyperthyroidism.

There were TCR beta CDR3 regions amplified from RNA transcripts. Initially, a first-round RT-PCR of the TCR CDR3 employed the HTBI primer set. MiXCR was run by TCRdb on the multiplex PCR reads, yielding one entry per CDR3 protein. Of about 160,000 distinct CDR3 sequences listed, approximately 9% are singletons. The receptor comes from a woman in her late teens or twenties with Graves' hyperthyroidism that later progressed to Graves' ophthalmopathy. The gene calls are TRBV12-3 or TRBV12-4 and TRBJ2-3; D gene ambiguous. The sequenced sample was blood. CDR3 in DNA: TGTGCCAGCAGTTTATTCAAAGATACGCAGTATTTT. Its protein is CASSLFKDTQYF.